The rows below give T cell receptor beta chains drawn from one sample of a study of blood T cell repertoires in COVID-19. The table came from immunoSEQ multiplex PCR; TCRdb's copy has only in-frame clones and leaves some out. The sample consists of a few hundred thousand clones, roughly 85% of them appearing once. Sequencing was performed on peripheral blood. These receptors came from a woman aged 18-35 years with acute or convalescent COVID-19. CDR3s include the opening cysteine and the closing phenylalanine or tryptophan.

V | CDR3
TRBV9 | CASSQPRDRGPRSSGNTIYF
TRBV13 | CASSVLEVLETQYF
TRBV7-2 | CASSLGGASGIDEQFF
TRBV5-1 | CASSLGGGSNTEAFF
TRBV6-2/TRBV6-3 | CASSYYLAIEQYF
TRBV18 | CASSLQGSGTATEAFF
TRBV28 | CASSPGGWDGYTF
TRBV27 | CASSPYQTGSNQPQHF
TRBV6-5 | CASRMGRTINNEQFF
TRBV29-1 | CSVEDGDNAYEQYF
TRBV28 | CAGGQGLAGEGSYNEQFF
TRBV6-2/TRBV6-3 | CASSATGTGYSNQPQHF
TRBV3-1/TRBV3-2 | CASSFGSGETQYF
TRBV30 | CAWSVGGDTQYF
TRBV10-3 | CAISEAPQGKNEQYF
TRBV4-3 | CASSQGSGGAYNEQFF
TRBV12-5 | CASGLGQGFGPLHF
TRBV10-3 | CAIKGDYEADTQYF
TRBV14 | CASRGTGVGTEAFF
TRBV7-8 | CASSSGDLAETQYF
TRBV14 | CASSQDVGGPNNEQFF
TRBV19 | CASSRQYEKLFF
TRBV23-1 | CASSPFYRQPTHITNEKLFF
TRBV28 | CASSFLETSYNEQFF
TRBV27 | CASSPLAGGLGMARAYNEQFF
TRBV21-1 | CASSKGGTNGRGTDTQYF
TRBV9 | CASSAPSRGNYGYTF
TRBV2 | CASSRGTTTDTQYF
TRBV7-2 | CASNHWVQGAGRNTEAFF
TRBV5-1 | CASSLGVPGQEKLFF
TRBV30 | CARTGMNTEAFF
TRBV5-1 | CASSLREKGTGELFF
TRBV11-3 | CASSLEGGSNEQYF
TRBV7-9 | CASSLDRRQLGAEAFF
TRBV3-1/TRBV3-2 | CASRGGNTEAFF
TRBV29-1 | CSVESAFTDTQYF
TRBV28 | CASSSGGAGINYGYTF
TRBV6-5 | CASWNRGGNTEAFF
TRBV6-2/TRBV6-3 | CASSYAASGRVYNEQFF
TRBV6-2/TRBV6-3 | CASSYSFAGVTYEQYF
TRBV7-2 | CASSPSGSGYNEQFF
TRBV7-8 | CASSSGTSAYNEQFF